A single sample gave rise to the 30 T cell receptor beta chains below, sequenced in a study of T cell responses to AZD1222 COVID-19 vaccine. The data were produced by immunoSEQ multiplex PCR, yet TCRdb's version contains in-frame clones alone and is incomplete. The profile covers some 140,000 clones, with around 90% appearing a single time and over 1.5% taken by the ten largest. The sequences come from peripheral blood, collected on day 0 of AZD1222 vaccination. These receptor sequences come from an adult in good health.

The chain is built from TRBV2 and TRBJ1-2; D is unclear. This CDR3 region has 15 residues. The V end lost 5 bases, the J end lost 8 bases, and 21 bases lay between the germline ends. Germline V gene data show CDR1 as SNHLY and CDR2 as FYNNEI. CDR3: CASSSLGVYYEGYTF. The CDR3, as DNA: TGTGCCAGCAGTTCCCTCGGCGTATACTATGAGGGCTACACCTTC. Drawing the rest from reference TRBV2 and TRBJ1-2, the complete variable domain is EPEVTQTPSHQVTQMGQEVILRCVPISNHLYFYWYRQILGQKVEFLVSFYNNEISEKSEIFDDQFSVERPDGSNFTLKIRSTKLEDSAMYFCASSSLGVYYEGYTFGSGTRLTVV.

This chain links TRBV6-2 or TRBV6-3 with TRBJ2-2, with TRBD2 matching over 10 bases. The CDR3 is made up of 16 amino acids. Trimming cost V 8 bases and J 6 bases; bases outside gene matches: 12. CDR1 MNHEY and CDR2 SVGEGT come from the germline V gene. The CDR3 reads CASCPHSAGGSGELFF. In DNA form, the CDR3 reads TGTGCCAGCTGCCCCCATTCAGCGGGGGGGTCCGGGGAGCTGTTTTTT.

The chain is built from TRBV4-3 and TRBJ1-5, with D unclear. V lost 0 bases and J lost 4, with 10 bases in between. Germline V gene sequence: CDR1 LGHNA, CDR2 YSLEER. This CDR3 spans 15 amino acids. The CDR3 coding sequence is TGCGCCAGCAGCCAAGATCGGGCATCAAATCAGCCCCAGCATTTT. Translation gives CASSQDRASNQPQHF.

This clone is a singleton in its sample. The chain couples TRBV6-5 to TRBJ1-1, with no clear D. V gave up 0 bases and J gave up 3 bases, with 5 bases separating them. The CDR3 extends over 13 amino acids. Germline V gene lookup returns CDR1 MNHEY and CDR2 SVGAGI. This CDR3 is CASSYSPDTEAFF. For the CDR3, the DNA is TGTGCCAGCAGTTACTCACCCGACACTGAAGCTTTCTTT.

This rearrangement joins TRBV21-1 to TRBJ2-1; the tabulated D call, TRBD2, remains unverified against the DNA. TRBV21-1 is a pseudogene segment. This CDR3 has 17 residues. CDR3 amino acids: CASRTSRWGLAVHEQFF. In DNA form, the CDR3 reads TGTGCCAGCAGAACGAGTAGATGGGGACTAGCGGTCCATGAGCAGTTCTTC.

V is TRBV19 and J is TRBJ2-1; no clear D. This CDR3 contains 15 residues. V was cut by 9 bases and J by 2 bases, with 17 bases left in between. Germline V gives CDR1 LNHDA, CDR2 SQIVND (reference sequence). CDR3 in amino acids: CASRTGRDTYNEQFF. CDR3 DNA: TGTGCCAGCAGAACCGGGCGAGATACCTACAATGAGCAGTTCTTC.

V usage is TRBV25-1 and J usage is TRBJ1-2; a possible D gene is TRBD1 (6 bases). V was trimmed by 7 bases and J by 6 bases, leaving 12 bases between them. The CDR3 loop spans 12 amino acids. The germline V gene encodes CDR1 MGHDK and CDR2 SYGVNS. CDR3 residues: CASTGGLDGYTF. For the CDR3, the DNA is TGTGCCAGCACCGGGGGGCTAGATGGCTACACCTTC.

The rearrangement joins TRBV19 to TRBJ2-1; no definite D call. The CDR3 covers 13 residues. V was clipped by 3 bases and J by 5 bases, with 8 bases between them. The germline CDR1 and CDR2 sequences are LNHDA and SQIVND (reference sequence). CDR3 coding DNA: TGTGCCAGTAGTATTGGCTCTCACAATGAGCAGTTCTTC. Its protein product is CASSIGSHNEQFF.

The V gene is TRBV7-2, the J gene TRBJ2-7, with TRBD2 matching over 12 bases. The CDR3 covers 19 residues. V was clipped by 3 bases and J by 4 bases; unmatched bases: 16. CDR1 and CDR2 (germline): SGHTA, FQGNSA. The CDR3 DNA reads TGTGCCAGCAGCTTCCAAGGGACTAGCGGGCCCATCACGTGGTACGAGCAGTACTTC. This gives the protein CASSFQGTSGPITWYEQYF.

The chain couples TRBV19 to TRBJ1-1; D is ambiguous. Germline V CDR1 and CDR2: LNHDA, SQIVND (reference sequence). The germline V and J ends were trimmed by 5 bases and 0 bases, with 13 bases remaining between them. This CDR3 spans 15 amino acids. The CDR3 DNA follows: TGTGCCAGTAGTTTTATGGATATCATGAACACTGAAGCTTTCTTT. Residues: CASSFMDIMNTEAFF.

The CDR3 DNA follows: TGTGCCAGCAGTTCTCCCCGGTCTCGGACCTACGAGCAGTACTTC. Translation gives CASSSPRSRTYEQYF. The rearrangement joins TRBV28 to TRBJ2-7, with D uncertain. The germline CDR1 and CDR2 sequences are MDHEN and SYDVKM. The CDR3 sequence is 15 residues long. Trimming left V 4 bases short and J 2 bases short, with 15 bases between.

A remark on this clone: Germline and junction disagree at one end, which may indicate a read error. The rearrangement links TRBV2 to TRBJ1-5; 8 bases are shared with TRBD1. The CDR3 sequence is 15 residues long. In germline, CDR1 is SNHLY, CDR2 FYNNEI. The CDR3 protein is CASREGQGHYQPQHF. The CDR3 region has the DNA TGTGCCAGCCGTGAAGGACAGGGCCATTATCAGCCCCAGCATTTT.

This rearrangement joins TRBV19 to TRBJ1-1; no clear D. The germline V gene has CDR1 LNHDA and CDR2 SQIVND (reference sequence). This CDR3 has 14 residues. The germline V and J ends were trimmed by 7 bases and 5 bases, with 17 bases remaining between them. CDR3 region: CASTQQPSLTEAFF. As DNA, the CDR3 is TGTGCCAGTACCCAACAGCCCTCTCTTACTGAAGCTTTCTTT.

Ten or more counts support this clone. The rearrangement links TRBV6-2 or TRBV6-3 to TRBJ2-3; 8 bases match TRBD1. The CDR3 is made up of 14 amino acids. With V trimmed by 6 bases and J by 4 bases, 6 bases remained unmatched. Germline V lookup: CDR1 MNHEY, CDR2 SVGEGT. CDR3 loop: CASSDRGEADTQYF. The CDR3 nucleotides are TGTGCCAGCAGCGACAGGGGAGAGGCAGATACGCAGTATTTT.

This chain joins TRBV5-4 and TRBJ2-7; 10 nucleotides align to TRBD2. The ends lost 3 bases at V and 3 bases at J; junction bases unmatched: 6. The CDR3 contains 15 residues. Looked up from germline, CDR1 is SGHNT and CDR2 is YYREEE (reference sequence). CDR3 sequence: CASSSASGSLYEQYF. The CDR3 DNA follows: TGTGCCAGCAGCTCCGCTAGCGGGAGTCTCTACGAGCAGTACTTC.

The J gene is TRBJ2-2, the V gene TRBV5-4, with TRBD2 matching over 14 bases. Germline V gene data show CDR1 as SGHNT and CDR2 as YYREEE (reference sequence). There are 19 residues in the CDR3. J gave up 6 bases and V 1 base, and 11 bases lay outside the gene matches. DNA for the CDR3: TGTGCCAGCAGCTTGAGGCTGATGACTAGCGGGGGGGCTCCCGGGGAGCTGTTTTTT. Amino acid sequence: CASSLRLMTSGGAPGELFF.

The CDR3: CASSVAWGSGYTF. CDR3 DNA sequence: TGTGCCAGCAGCGTAGCGTGGGGAAGTGGCTACACCTTC. This chain joins TRBV9 and TRBJ1-2; no clear D. The germline V gene has CDR1 SGDLS and CDR2 YYNGEE. V was shortened by 0 bases and J by 7 bases, with 10 bases between the two germline ends. This CDR3 comprises 13 residues.

The rearrangement joins TRBV7-2 to TRBJ2-7; 13 bases map to TRBD2. J lost 3 bases, V lost 5 bases, and 7 bases had no gene match. Germline-derived CDR1 and CDR2 are SGHTA and FQGNSA. This CDR3 contains 16 residues. The CDR3: CASSPRLAGGVYEQYF. CDR3 nucleotide sequence: TGTGCCAGCAGCCCCAGACTAGCGGGAGGTGTCTACGAGCAGTACTTC.

DNA for the CDR3: TGTGCCAGCAGCCCAAGCCGGGGGGTCACTGAAGCTTTCTTT. Its translation: CASSPSRGVTEAFF. The chain combines TRBV7-2 with TRBJ1-1, with D possibly matching TRBD1 (5 bases). V was clipped by 5 bases and J by 4 bases, with 14 bases between them. The CDR3 has 14 residues. Germline CDR1 reads SGHTA; CDR2 reads FQGNSA.

V usage is TRBV30 and J usage is TRBJ1-1; D gene ambiguous. The V gene lost 5 bases and the J gene lost 2 bases, with 15 bases spanning the gap. In germline, CDR1 is GTSNPN, CDR2 SVGIG (reference sequence). This CDR3 region has 14 residues. DNA of the CDR3: TGTGCCTGGGTCCAAGATCGCACTAACACTGAAGCTTTCTTT. Residues: CAWVQDRTNTEAFF. Full variable domain (rest looked up from reference TRBV30 and TRBJ1-1): SQTIHQWPATLVQPVGSPLSLECTVEGTSNPNLYWYRQAAGRGLQLLFYSVGIGQISSEVPQNLSASRPQDRQFILSSKKLLLSDSGFYLCAWVQDRTNTEAFFGQGTRLTVV.

V usage is TRBV28 and J usage is TRBJ2-1; no firm D call. The germline V gene has CDR1 MDHEN and CDR2 SYDVKM. This CDR3 has 13 residues. V was shortened by 5 bases and J by 8 bases, with 13 bases between the two germline ends. CDR3 DNA sequence: TGTGCCAGCAGTACAGTCCCCCCCCATGAGCAGTTCTTC. Translated, it gives CASSTVPPHEQFF.

The chain is built from TRBV19 and TRBJ2-7; 9 nucleotides match TRBD1. This CDR3 has 15 amino acids. J was trimmed by 2 bases and V by 5 bases; bases with no gene match: 7. Germline V gene data show CDR1 as LNHDA and CDR2 as SQIVND (reference sequence). CDR3 in DNA: TGTGCCAGTAGTCCCGGGACAGGGATTACCTACGAGCAGTACTTC. Amino acid sequence: CASSPGTGITYEQYF.

V gene TRBV7-8 combines with J gene TRBJ2-2, with 9 positions matching TRBD2. Germline V gives CDR1 SGHVS, CDR2 FQNEAQ. The CDR3 contains 18 residues. V shed 0 bases, J shed 0 bases, and the junction held 5 bases outside the gene matches. CDR3 region: CASSLAGLAATNTGELFF. The CDR3 nucleotides are TGTGCCAGCAGCTTAGCGGGACTAGCAGCTACGAACACCGGGGAGCTGTTTTTT.

The sample holds one count of this clone. The chain has TRBV5-6 and TRBJ1-3; no clear D gene. The CDR3 runs 16 residues. Germline CDR1 reads SGHDT; CDR2 reads YYEEEE. V shed 1 base and J shed 0 bases, with 11 bases lying between them. As DNA, the CDR3 is TGTGCCAGCAGCTTGCCCGGCCCAGCCTCTGGAAACACCATATATTTT. Amino acids: CASSLPGPASGNTIYF.

The CDR3 is CASIETGEDDTGELFF. CDR3 bases: TGTGCCAGCATCGAGACGGGGGAGGACGACACCGGGGAGCTGTTTTTT. J is TRBJ2-2 and V is TRBV7-9, with a weak D call TRBD2 (6 bases). This CDR3 is 16 amino acids long. V dropped 7 bases and J dropped 3 bases, with 18 bases sitting between them. Germline-derived CDR1 and CDR2 are SEHNR and FQNEAQ (reference sequence).

This chain joins TRBV28 and TRBJ2-7; no clear D. Per germline, CDR1 MDHEN and CDR2 SYDVKM. V was cut by 6 bases and J by 3 bases, with 12 bases left in between. This CDR3 contains 13 residues. The CDR3 loop is CASRESPIYEQYF. The CDR3 bases are TGTGCCAGCAGGGAGAGTCCGATCTACGAGCAGTACTTC. Supplemented by reference TRBV28 and TRBJ2-7, the full variable domain reads DVKVTQSSRYLVKRTGEKVFLECVQDMDHENMFWYRQDPGLGLRLIYFSYDVKMKEKGDIPEGYSVSREKKERFSLILESASTNQTSMYLCASRESPIYEQYFGPGTRLTVT.

This chain joins TRBV5-6 and TRBJ2-7; D remains unclear. Germline V gene sequence: CDR1 SGHDT, CDR2 YYEEEE. V was clipped by 1 base and J by 0 bases, with 14 bases between them. This CDR3 is built from 16 residues. CDR3 region: CASSLWGGILSYEQYF. DNA of the CDR3: TGTGCCAGCAGCTTGTGGGGTGGCATACTCTCCTACGAGCAGTACTTC.

The V call is TRBV19, the J call TRBJ2-2; no clear D. This CDR3 has 11 residues. Germline CDR1 LNHDA, CDR2 SQIVND (reference sequence). V was trimmed by 7 bases and J by 9 bases, leaving 9 bases between them. CDR3 loop: CASNARRELFF. The CDR3 DNA reads as TGTGCCAGTAATGCGCGCCGGGAGCTGTTTTTT. Full variable domain (rest looked up from reference TRBV19 and TRBJ2-2): DGGITQSPKYLFRKEGQNVTLSCEQNLNHDAMYWYRQDPGQGLRLIYYSQIVNDFQKGDIAEGYSVSREKKESFPLTVTSAQKNPTAFYLCASNARRELFFGEGSRLTVL.

V and J are TRBV6-2 or TRBV6-3 and TRBJ2-5; TRBD2 is a possible D gene (5 bases). This CDR3 has 14 amino acids. Germline V gives CDR1 MNHEY, CDR2 SVGEGT. V was shortened by 2 bases and J by 2 bases, with 9 bases between the two germline ends. The CDR3 here is CASSYAERQETQYF. The CDR3 nucleotides read TGTGCCAGCAGTTACGCCGAGCGGCAAGAGACCCAGTACTTC.

This chain connects TRBV18 to TRBJ1-2, with 7 nucleotides matching TRBD1. There are 15 residues in the CDR3. The J segment lost 0 bases and the V segment lost 4 bases, leaving 5 bases of the junction unmatched. The germline gives CDR1 KGHSH, CDR2 LQKENI. The CDR3 loop is CASSRDGTANYGYTF. As DNA, the CDR3 is TGTGCCAGCTCACGGGACGGGACAGCTAACTATGGCTACACCTTC.